This TCR beta chain derives from a study of T cells in localized non-small cell lung cancer. Findings and caveats of the study: Adjacent uninvolved lung tissue had the highest T cell clonality, exceeding tumor.

Data came from immunoSEQ multiplex PCR; TCRdb stores just in-frame clones and leaves some out. The data show about 24,000 clones, 80% to 85% seen once. Germline V gene sequence: CDR1 SNHLY, CDR2 FYNNEI. This CDR3 contains 14 residues. V lost 6 bases and J lost 4, with 13 bases in between. A word on this clone: What it binds is not known.

The V gene is TRBV2, the J gene TRBJ1-5, with D unclear. This specimen was PBMCs, taken before any cancer treatment. This TCR was sampled from a man aged 40-75 years with stage II lung adenocarcinoma. The CDR3 nucleotides read TGTGCCAGCAGGTGGACTGCCCCTAATCAGCCCCAGCATTTT. This sequence encodes CASRWTAPNQPQHF.